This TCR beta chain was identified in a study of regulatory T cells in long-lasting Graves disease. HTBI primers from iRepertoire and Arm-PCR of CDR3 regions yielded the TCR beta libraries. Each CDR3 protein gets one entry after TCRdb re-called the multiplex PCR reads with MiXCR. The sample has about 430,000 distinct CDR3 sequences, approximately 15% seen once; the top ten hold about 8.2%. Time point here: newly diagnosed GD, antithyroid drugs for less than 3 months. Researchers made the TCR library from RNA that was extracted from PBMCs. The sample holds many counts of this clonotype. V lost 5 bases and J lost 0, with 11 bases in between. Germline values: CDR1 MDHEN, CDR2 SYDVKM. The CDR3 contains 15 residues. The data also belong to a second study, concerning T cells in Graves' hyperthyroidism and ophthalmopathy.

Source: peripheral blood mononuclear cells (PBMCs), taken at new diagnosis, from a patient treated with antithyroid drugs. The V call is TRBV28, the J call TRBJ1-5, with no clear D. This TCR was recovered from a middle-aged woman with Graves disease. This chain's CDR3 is CASSILRASNQPQHF. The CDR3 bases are TGTGCCAGCAGTATTTTACGGGCTAGCAATCAGCCCCAGCATTTT. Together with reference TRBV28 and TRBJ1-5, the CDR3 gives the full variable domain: DVKVTQSSRYLVKRTGEKVFLECVQDMDHENMFWYRQDPGLGLRLIYFSYDVKMKEKGDIPEGYSVSREKKERFSLILESASTNQTSMYLCASSILRASNQPQHFGDGTRLSIL.